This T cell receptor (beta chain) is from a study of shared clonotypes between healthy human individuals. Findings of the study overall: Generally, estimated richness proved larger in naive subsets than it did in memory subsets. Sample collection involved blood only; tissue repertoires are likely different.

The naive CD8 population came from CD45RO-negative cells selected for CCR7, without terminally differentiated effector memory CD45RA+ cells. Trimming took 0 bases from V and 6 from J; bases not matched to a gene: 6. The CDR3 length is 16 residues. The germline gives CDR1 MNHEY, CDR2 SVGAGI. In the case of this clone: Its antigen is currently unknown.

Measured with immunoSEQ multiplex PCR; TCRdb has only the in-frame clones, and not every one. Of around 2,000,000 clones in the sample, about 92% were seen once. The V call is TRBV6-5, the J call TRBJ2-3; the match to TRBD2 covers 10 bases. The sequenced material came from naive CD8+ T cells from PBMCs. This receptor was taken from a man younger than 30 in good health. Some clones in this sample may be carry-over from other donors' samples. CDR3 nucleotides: TGTGCCAGCAGTTACTCAGCGGGAGGGCAAAGGGATACGCAGTATTTT. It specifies CASSYSAGGQRDTQYF.